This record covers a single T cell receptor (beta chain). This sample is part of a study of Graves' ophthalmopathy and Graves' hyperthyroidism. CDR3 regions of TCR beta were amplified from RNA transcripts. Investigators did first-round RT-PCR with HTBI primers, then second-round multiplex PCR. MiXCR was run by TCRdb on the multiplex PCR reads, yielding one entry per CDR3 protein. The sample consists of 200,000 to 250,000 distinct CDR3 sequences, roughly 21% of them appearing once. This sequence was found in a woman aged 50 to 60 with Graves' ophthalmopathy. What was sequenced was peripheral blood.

This CDR3 reads CASGLSARREQYF. The CDR3 DNA follows: TGTGCTAGTGGTTTGTCCGCGCGACGCGAGCAGTACTTC. This sequence joins TRBV12-5 and TRBJ2-7; D is unclear. V was cut by 2 bases and J by 6 bases, with 11 bases left in between. Germline V gene data show CDR1 as LGHNT and CDR2 as FRNRAP. The CDR3 sequence is 13 residues long.